This T cell receptor (beta chain) was profiled in a study of T cells in Graves' hyperthyroidism and ophthalmopathy. Study-level findings and limits: Most clonotypes expanded in the thyroid (above 0.001) were also present in blood.

For the diagnoses, clinical symptoms, serum thyroxine and TRAb, thyroid ultrasound and orbital computed tomography were used. What was amplified from RNA transcripts were TCR beta CDR3 regions. The HTBI set primed first-round TCR CDR3 RT-PCR. Each CDR3 protein is one row after TCRdb ran MiXCR on the multiplex PCR reads. In the table there are 450,000 to 700,000 distinct CDR3 sequences, around 42% of which are singletons. The table lists this clonotype with many counts. Antigen unknown. The sequence came from an adult woman with Graves' disease, either hyperthyroidism or ophthalmopathy (not recorded which). The sample consisted of peripheral blood or thyroid tissue (not recorded which).

The CDR3 DNA follows: TGTGCCAGCAGTCTTACGGGCACTGAAGCTTTCTTT. Its protein is CASSLTGTEAFF. The rearrangement links TRBV28 to TRBJ1-1; D is unresolved. Germline values: CDR1 MDHEN, CDR2 SYDVKM. This CDR3 comprises 12 residues. V lost 5 bases and J 4 bases, leaving 8 bases between the germline ends.